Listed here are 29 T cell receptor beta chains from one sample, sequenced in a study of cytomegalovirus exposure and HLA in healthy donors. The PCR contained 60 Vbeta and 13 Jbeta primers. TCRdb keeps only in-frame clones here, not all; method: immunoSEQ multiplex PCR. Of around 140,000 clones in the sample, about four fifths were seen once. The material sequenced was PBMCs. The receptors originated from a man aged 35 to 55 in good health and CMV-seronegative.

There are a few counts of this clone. The CDR3 sequence: CASSEAGLATNEKLFF. The CDR3 DNA reads TGTGCCAGCAGTGAGGCAGGGCTAGCAACTAATGAAAAACTGTTTTTT. V and J are TRBV6-1 and TRBJ1-4; tentatively, D is TRBD1 (5 bases). The CDR3 consists of 16 residues. Germline V CDR1 and CDR2: MNHNS, SASEGT. Trimming removed 3 bases at V and 0 bases at J, with 11 bases between.

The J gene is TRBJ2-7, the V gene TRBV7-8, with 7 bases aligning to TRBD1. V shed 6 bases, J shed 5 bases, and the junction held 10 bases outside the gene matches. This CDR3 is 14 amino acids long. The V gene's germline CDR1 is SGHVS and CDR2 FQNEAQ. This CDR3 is CASSQRTGVDEQYF. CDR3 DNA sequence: TGTGCCAGCAGTCAGAGAACAGGGGTGGACGAGCAGTACTTC.

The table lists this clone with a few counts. The CDR3 nucleotides are TGCGCCAGCAGCCAAGTAAAGGGACAGGGGAGTGAAAAACTGTTTTTT. This translates into CASSQVKGQGSEKLFF. V gene TRBV4-3 combines with J gene TRBJ1-4; 10 bases are a match to TRBD1. CDR1 is LGHNA, CDR2 YSLEER, per germline. CDR3 length equals 16 residues. V shed 1 base and J 7 bases; nucleotides not matched to a gene: 6.

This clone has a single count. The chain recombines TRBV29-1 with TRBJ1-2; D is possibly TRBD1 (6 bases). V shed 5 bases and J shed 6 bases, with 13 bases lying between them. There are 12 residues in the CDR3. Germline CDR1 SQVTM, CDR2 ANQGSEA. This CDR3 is CSVIKQGDGYTF. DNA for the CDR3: TGCAGCGTTATCAAACAGGGAGATGGCTACACCTTC.

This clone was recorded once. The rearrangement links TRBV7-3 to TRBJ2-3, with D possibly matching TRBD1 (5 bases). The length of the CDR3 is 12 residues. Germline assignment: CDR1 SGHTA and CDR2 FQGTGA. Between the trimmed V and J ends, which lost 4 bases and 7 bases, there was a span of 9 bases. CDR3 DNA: TGTGCCAGCAGCTCAGACAGCTATACGCAGTATTTT. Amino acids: CASSSDSYTQYF.

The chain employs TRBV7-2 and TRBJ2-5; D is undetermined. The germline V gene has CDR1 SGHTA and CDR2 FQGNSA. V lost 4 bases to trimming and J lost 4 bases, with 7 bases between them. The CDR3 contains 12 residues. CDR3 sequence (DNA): TGTGCCAGCAGCTCCCTCGGAGAGACCCAGTACTTC. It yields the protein CASSSLGETQYF.

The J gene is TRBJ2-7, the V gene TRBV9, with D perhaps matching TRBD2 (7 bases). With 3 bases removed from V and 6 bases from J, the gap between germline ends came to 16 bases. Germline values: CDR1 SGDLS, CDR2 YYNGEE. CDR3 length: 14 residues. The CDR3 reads CASSGGGGVFEQYF. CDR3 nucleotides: TGTGCCAGCAGCGGAGGGGGGGGAGTGTTCGAGCAGTACTTC.

The DNA of the CDR3 is TGTGCCAGCAGCGTTAGCGCAGGAGACACGACAGATACGCAGTATTTT. This gives the protein CASSVSAGDTTDTQYF. V usage is TRBV9 and J usage is TRBJ2-3, with D possibly TRBD2 on 5 matching bases. This CDR3 contains 16 residues. Germline V gene data show CDR1 as SGDLS and CDR2 as YYNGEE. Trimming left V 2 bases short and J 3 bases short, with 16 bases between.

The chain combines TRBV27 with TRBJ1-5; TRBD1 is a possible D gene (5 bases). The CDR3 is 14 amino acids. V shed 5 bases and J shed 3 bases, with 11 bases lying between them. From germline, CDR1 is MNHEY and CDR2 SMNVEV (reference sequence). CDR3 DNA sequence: TGTGCCAGCAGTCCCCGACAGTCCAATCAGCCCCAGCATTTT. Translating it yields CASSPRQSNQPQHF.

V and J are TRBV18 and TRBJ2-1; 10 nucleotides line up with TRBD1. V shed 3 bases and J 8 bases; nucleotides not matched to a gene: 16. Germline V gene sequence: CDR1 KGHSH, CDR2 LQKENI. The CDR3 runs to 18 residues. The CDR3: CASSPNGGDRGRFDEQFF. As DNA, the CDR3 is TGTGCCAGCTCACCCAATGGGGGAGACAGGGGGCGGTTCGATGAGCAGTTCTTC.

In DNA form, the CDR3 reads TGTGCCAGTAGTACGGGACTAGCGGAGCAGTTCTTC. It encodes CASSTGLAEQFF. V gene TRBV19 combines with J gene TRBJ2-1; 10 positions agree with TRBD2. This CDR3 region has 12 residues. From germline, CDR1 is LNHDA and CDR2 SQIVND (reference sequence). Trimming at V came to 4 bases and at J to 10 bases, leaving 1 base not matched to a gene.

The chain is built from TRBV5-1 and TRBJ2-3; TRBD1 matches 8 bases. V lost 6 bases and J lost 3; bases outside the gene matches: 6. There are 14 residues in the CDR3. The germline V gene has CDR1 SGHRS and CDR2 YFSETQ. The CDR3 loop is CASTAQGATDTQYF. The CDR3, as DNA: TGCGCCAGCACGGCCCAGGGGGCGACAGATACGCAGTATTTT. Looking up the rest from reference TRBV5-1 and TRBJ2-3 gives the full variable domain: KAGVTQTPRYLIKTRGQQVTLSCSPISGHRSVSWYQQTPGQGLQFLFEYFSETQRNKGNFPGRFSGRQFSNSRSEMNVSTLELGDSALYLCASTAQGATDTQYFGPGTRLTVL.

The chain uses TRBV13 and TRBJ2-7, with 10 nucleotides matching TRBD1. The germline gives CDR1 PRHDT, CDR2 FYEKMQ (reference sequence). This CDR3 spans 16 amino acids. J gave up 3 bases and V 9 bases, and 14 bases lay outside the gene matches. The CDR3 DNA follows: TGTGCCAGTGGGGTCCGGGTGGGGGACAGGGGCTACGAGCAGTACTTC. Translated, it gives CASGVRVGDRGYEQYF.

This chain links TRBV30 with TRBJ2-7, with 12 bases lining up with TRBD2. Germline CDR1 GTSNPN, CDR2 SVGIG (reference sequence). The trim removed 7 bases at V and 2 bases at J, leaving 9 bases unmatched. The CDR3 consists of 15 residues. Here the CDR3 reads CAFRGLAGAPYEQYF. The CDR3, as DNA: TGTGCCTTCCGGGGACTAGCGGGTGCCCCCTACGAGCAGTACTTC. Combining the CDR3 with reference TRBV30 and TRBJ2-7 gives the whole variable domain SQTIHQWPATLVQPVGSPLSLECTVEGTSNPNLYWYRQAAGRGLQLLFYSVGIGQISSEVPQNLSASRPQDRQFILSSKKLLLSDSGFYLCAFRGLAGAPYEQYFGPGTRLTVT.

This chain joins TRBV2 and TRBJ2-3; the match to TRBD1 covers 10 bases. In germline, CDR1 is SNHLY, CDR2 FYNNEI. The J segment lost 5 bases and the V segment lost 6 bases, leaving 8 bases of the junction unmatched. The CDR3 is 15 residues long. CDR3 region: CASSRDRGAGDTQYF. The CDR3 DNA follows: TGTGCCAGCAGCCGGGACAGGGGCGCGGGAGATACGCAGTATTTT.

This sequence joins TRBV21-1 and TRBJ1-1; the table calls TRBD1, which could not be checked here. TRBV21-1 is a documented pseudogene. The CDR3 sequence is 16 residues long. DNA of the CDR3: TGTGCCATCCTAAAGGGGTGGACAGAGGGGGCCACTGAAGCTTTCTTT. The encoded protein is CAILKGWTEGATEAFF.

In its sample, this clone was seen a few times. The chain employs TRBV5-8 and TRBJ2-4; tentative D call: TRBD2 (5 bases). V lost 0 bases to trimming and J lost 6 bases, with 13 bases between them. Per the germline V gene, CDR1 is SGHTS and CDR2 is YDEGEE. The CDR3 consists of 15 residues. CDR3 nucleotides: TGTGCCAGCAGCTTGGACAGCGGCGGAGCAAACATTCAGTACTTC. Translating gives CASSLDSGGANIQYF.

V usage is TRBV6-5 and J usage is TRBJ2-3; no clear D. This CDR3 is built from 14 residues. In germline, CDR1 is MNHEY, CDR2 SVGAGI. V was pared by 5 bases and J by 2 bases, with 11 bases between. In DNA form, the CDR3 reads TGTGCCAGCAGTCACGGGTTATACACAGATACGCAGTATTTT. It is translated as CASSHGLYTDTQYF.

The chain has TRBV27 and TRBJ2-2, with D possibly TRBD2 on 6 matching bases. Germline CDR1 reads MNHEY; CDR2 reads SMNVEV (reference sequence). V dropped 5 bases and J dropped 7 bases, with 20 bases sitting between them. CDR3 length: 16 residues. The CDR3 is CASSLALGRRGGELFF. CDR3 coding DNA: TGTGCCAGCAGTCTAGCGTTAGGGAGAAGGGGCGGGGAGCTGTTTTTT.

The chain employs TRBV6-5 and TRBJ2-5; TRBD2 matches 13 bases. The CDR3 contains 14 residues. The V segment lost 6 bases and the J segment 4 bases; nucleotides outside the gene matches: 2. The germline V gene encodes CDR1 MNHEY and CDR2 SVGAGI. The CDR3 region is CASRRTSGGETQYF. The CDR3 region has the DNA TGTGCCAGCAGGCGGACTAGCGGGGGAGAGACCCAGTACTTC.

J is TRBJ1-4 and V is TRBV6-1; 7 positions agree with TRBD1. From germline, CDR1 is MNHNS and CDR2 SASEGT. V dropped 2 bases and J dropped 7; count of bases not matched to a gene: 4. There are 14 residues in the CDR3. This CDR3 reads CASSERQGREKLFF. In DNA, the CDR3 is TGTGCCAGCAGTGAAAGACAGGGCCGTGAAAAACTGTTTTTT.

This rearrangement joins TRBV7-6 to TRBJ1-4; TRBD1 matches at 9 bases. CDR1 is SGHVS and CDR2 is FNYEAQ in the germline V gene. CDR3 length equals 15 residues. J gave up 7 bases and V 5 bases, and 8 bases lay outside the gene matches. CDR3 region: CASSQSGTGSEKLFF. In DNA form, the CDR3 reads TGTGCCAGCAGCCAATCCGGGACAGGGTCTGAAAAACTGTTTTTT.

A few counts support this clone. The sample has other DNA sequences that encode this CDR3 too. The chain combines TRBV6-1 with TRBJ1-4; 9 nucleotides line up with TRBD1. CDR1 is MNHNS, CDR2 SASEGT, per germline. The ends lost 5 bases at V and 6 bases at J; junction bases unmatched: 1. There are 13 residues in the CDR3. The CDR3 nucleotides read TGTGCCAGCAGTAGGGACAGGGATGAAAAACTGTTTTTT. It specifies CASSRDRDEKLFF.

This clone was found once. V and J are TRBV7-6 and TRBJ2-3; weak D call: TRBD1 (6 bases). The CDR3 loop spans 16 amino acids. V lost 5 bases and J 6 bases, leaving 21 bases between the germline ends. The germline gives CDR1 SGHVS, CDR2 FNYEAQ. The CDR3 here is CASSPLQQGSVDTQYF. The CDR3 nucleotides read TGTGCCAGCAGCCCCCTCCAGCAGGGGAGTGTGGATACGCAGTATTTT.

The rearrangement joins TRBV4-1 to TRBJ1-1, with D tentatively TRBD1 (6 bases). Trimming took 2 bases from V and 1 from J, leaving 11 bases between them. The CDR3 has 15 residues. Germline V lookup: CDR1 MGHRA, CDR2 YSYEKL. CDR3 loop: CASSQPQGTNTEAFF. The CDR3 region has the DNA TGCGCCAGCAGCCAACCACAGGGCACGAACACTGAAGCTTTCTTT.

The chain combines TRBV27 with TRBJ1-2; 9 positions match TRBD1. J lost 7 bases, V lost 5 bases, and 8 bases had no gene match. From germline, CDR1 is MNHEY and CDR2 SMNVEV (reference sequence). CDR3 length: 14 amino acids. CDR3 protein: CASSPRQGELGYTF. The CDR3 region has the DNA TGTGCCAGCAGTCCCCGACAGGGGGAGCTTGGCTACACCTTC.

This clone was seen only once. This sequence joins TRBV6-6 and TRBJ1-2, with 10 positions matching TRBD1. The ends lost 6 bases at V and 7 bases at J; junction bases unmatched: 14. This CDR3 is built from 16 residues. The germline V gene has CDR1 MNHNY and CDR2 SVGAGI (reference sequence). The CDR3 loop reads CASRKGKGTGEGGYTF. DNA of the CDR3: TGTGCCAGCAGGAAGGGAAAGGGGACAGGGGAGGGTGGCTACACCTTC.

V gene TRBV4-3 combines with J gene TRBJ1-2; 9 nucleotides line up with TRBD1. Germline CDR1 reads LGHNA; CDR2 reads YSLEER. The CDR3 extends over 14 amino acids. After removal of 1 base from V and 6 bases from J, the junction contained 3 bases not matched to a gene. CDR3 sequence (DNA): TGCGCCAGCAGCCAAGGGACAGGGGCGGATGGCTACACCTTC. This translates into CASSQGTGADGYTF.

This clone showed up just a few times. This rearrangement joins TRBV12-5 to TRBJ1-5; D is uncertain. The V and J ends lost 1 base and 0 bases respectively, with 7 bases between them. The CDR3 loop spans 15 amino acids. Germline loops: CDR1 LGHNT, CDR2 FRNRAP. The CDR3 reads CASGLEGVSNQPQHF. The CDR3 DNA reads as TGTGCTAGTGGTTTGGAGGGAGTTAGCAATCAGCCCCAGCATTTT.